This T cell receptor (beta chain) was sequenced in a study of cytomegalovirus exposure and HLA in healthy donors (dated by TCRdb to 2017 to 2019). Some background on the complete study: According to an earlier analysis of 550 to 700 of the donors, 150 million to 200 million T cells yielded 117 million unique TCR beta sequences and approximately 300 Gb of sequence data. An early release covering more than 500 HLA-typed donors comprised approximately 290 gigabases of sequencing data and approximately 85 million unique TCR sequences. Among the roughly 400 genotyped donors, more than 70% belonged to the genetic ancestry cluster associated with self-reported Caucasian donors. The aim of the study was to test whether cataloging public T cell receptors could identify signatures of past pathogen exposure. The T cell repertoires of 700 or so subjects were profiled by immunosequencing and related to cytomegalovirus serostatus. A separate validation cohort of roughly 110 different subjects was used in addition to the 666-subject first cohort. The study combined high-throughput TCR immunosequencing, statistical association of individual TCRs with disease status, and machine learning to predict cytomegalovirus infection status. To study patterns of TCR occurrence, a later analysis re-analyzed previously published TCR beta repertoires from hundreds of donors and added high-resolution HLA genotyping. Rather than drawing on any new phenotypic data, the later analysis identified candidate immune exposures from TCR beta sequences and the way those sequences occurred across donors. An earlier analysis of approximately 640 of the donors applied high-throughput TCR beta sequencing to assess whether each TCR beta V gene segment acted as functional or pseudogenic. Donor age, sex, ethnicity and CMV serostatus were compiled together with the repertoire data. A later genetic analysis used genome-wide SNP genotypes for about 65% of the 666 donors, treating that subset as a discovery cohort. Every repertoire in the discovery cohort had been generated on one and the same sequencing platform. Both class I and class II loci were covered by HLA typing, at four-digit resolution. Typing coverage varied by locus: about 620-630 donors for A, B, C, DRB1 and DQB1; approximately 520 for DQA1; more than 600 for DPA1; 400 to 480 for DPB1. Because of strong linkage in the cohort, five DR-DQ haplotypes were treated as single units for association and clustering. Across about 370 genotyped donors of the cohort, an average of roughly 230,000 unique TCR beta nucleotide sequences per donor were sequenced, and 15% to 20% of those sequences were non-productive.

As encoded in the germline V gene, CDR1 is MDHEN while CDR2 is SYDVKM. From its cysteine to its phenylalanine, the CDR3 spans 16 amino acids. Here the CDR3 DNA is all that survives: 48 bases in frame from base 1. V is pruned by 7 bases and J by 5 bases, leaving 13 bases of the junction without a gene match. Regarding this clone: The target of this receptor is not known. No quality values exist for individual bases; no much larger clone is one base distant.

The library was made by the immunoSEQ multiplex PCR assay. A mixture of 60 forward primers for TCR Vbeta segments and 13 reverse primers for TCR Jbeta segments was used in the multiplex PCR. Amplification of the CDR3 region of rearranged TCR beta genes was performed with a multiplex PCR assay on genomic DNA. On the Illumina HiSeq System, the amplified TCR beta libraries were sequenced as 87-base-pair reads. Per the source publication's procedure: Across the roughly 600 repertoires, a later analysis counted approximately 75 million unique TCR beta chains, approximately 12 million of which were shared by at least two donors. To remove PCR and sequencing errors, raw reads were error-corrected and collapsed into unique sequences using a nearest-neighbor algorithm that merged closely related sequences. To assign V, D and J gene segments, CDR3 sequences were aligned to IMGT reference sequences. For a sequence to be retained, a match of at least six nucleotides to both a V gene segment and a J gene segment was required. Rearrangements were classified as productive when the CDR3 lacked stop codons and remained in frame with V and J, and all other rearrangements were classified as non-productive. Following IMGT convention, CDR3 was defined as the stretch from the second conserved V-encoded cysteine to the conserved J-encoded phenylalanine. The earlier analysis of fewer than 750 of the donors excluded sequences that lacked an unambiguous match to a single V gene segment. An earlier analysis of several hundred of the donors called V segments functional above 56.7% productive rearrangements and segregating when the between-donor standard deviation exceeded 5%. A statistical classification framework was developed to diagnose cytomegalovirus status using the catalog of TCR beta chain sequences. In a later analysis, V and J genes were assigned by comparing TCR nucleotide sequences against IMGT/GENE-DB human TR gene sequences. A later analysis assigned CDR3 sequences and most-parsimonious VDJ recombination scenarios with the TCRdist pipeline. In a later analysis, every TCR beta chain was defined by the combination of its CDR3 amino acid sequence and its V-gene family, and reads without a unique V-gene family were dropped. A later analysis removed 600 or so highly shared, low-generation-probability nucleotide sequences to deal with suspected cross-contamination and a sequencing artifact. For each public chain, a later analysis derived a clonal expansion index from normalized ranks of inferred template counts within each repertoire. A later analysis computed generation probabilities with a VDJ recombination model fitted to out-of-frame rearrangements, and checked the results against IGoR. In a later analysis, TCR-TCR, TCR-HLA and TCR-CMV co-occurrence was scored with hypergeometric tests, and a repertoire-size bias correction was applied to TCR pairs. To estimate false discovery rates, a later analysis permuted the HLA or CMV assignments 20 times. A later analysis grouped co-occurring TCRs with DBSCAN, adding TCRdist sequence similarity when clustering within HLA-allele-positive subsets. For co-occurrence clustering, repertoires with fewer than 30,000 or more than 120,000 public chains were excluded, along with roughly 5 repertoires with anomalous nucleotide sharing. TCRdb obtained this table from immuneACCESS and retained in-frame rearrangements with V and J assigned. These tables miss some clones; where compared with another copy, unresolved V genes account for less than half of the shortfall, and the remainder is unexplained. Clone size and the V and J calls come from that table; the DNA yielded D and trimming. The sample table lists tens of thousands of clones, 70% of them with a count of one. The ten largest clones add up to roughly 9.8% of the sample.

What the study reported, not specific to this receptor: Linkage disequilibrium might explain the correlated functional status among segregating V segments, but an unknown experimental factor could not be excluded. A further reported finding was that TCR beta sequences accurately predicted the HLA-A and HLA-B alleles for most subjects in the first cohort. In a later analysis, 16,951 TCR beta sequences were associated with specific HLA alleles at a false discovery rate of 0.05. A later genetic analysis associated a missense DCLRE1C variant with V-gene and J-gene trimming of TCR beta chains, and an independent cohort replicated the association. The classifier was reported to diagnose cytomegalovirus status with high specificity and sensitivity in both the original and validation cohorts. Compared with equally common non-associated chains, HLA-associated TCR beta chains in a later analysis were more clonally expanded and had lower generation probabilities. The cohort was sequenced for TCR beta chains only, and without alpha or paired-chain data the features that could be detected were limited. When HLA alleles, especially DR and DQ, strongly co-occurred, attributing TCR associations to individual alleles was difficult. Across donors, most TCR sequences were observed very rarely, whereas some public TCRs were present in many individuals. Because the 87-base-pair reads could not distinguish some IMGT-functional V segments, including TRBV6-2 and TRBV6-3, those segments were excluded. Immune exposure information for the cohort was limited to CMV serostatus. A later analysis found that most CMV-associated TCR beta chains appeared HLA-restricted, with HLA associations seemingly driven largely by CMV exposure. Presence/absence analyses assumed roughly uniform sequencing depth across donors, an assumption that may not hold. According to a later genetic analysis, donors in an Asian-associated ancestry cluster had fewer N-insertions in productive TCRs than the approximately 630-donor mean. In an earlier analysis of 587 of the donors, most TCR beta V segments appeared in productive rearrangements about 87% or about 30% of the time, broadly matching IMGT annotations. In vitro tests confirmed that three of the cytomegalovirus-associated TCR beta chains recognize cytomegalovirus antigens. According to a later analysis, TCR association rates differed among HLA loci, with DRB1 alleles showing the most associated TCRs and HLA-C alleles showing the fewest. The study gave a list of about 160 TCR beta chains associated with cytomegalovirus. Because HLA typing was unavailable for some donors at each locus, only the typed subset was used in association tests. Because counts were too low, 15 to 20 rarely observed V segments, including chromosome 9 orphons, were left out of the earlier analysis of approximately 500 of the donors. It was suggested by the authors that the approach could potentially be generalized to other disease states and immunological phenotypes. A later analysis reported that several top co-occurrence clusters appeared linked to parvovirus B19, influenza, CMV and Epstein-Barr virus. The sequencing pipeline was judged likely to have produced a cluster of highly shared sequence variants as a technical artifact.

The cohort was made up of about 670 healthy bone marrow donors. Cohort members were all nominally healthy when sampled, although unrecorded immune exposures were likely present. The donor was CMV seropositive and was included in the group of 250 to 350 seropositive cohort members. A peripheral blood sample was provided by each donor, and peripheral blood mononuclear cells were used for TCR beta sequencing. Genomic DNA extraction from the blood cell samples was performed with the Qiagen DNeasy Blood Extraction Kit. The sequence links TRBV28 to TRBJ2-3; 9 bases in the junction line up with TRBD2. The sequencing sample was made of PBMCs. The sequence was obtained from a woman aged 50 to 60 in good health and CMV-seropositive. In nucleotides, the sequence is TGTGCCAGCACTCCTCCGGGACTAGCAAGCGGAGATACGCAGTATTTT. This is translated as CASTPPGLASGDTQYF.